The TCR beta chain under discussion was sequenced for a study of blood T cells in healthy people across ages. A second PCR, run for 7 to 11 cycles, used a sample-barcoded 5' primer plus a J-beta primer mix. Each CDR3 protein is one row after TCRdb ran MiXCR on the 5' RACE reads. The data show about 800,000 distinct CDR3 sequences, roughly 25% seen once. This same sample was also taken into another study, of T cells of mothers and their children. That paper adds: The people who donated were three healthy Caucasian mothers and their six children. Clones that were microchimeric and persistent were not detected among T cells.

The clonotype originates from a boy aged 5-17 years in good health. Input material: blood.

CDR3 loop: CSAIAQETQYF. The DNA for the CDR3 is TGCAGTGCTATAGCCCAAGAGACCCAGTACTTC. The genes are TRBV20-1 and TRBJ2-5; no clear D gene. This CDR3 comprises 11 residues. Germline-derived CDR1 and CDR2 are DFQATT and SNEGSKA (reference sequence). Between the trimmed V and J ends, which lost 4 bases and 1 base, there was a span of 4 bases.